Following are 23 T cell receptor beta chains from one sample sequenced in a study of blood T cells in healthy people across ages. Alongside a J-beta primer mix, a sample-barcoded 5' primer served in a second PCR lasting roughly 7 to 12 cycles. TCRdb passed the 5' RACE reads through MiXCR, listing each CDR3 protein once. Counted here are just over 1 million distinct CDR3 sequences, 45% occurring once; the ten biggest clones make up approximately 20%. The source material was blood. Every receptor here comes from a woman aged 55-70 years in good health.

There are a few counts of this clonotype. V gene TRBV13 combines with J gene TRBJ2-7, with D uncertain. The germline V and J ends were trimmed by 4 bases and 3 bases, with 10 bases remaining between them. CDR1 and CDR2 from the germline V gene are PRHDT and FYEKMQ (reference sequence). The CDR3 totals 13 residues. CDR3 sequence (DNA): TGTGCCAGCAGCTCGTGGACGGACTACGAGCAGTACTTC. Translation: CASSSWTDYEQYF.

This clonotype was counted only a few times. V is TRBV10-3 and J is TRBJ2-5; no firm D call. The V and J ends lost 0 bases and 5 bases respectively, with 13 bases between them. The CDR3 contains 15 residues. The germline V gene encodes CDR1 ENHRY and CDR2 SYGVKD. CDR3: CAISESASGHETQYF. The CDR3 nucleotides are TGTGCCATCAGTGAGTCTGCGTCAGGCCACGAGACCCAGTACTTC.

This clonotype has just a few counts. The V gene is TRBV12-3 or TRBV12-4, the J gene TRBJ2-7; 10 bases match TRBD2. The V segment lost 6 bases and the J segment 3 bases; nucleotides outside the gene matches: 14. This CDR3 has 17 residues. The CDR3 nucleotides are TGTGCCAGCAGCCCCGGGATGCGACTAGCGGGTCGCTACGAGCAGTACTTC. It codes for CASSPGMRLAGRYEQYF.

V gene TRBV12-3 or TRBV12-4 combines with J gene TRBJ2-7, with 9 bases matching TRBD2. CDR3 length: 17 residues. V lost 4 bases and J lost 3; bases outside the gene matches: 13. CDR3 DNA: TGTGCCAGCAGTTCCCGGACTAGCGCTTTAACTCGCTACGAGCAGTACTTC. Translation gives CASSSRTSALTRYEQYF.

The chain uses TRBV5-1 and TRBJ2-5; D remains unclear. The CDR3 has 15 amino acids. Germline values: CDR1 SGHRS, CDR2 YFSETQ. Trimming removed 3 bases from V and 1 base from J, with 13 bases in between. In nucleotides, the CDR3 is TGCGCCAGCAGCTATGGGCCACAATTCCAAGAGACCCAGTACTTC. Its translation is CASSYGPQFQETQYF.

This chain joins TRBV9 and TRBJ2-2; 10 bases agree with TRBD2. V trimming: 4 bases; J trimming: 0 bases; junction bases outside the gene matches: 3. The CDR3 is made up of 16 amino acids. The germline CDR1 and CDR2 sequences are SGDLS and YYNGEE. CDR3 region: CASSTGLAANTGELFF. DNA for the CDR3: TGTGCCAGCAGCACAGGACTAGCGGCGAACACCGGGGAGCTGTTTTTT.

This clonotype turned up a few times. This rearrangement joins TRBV20-1 to TRBJ2-7; 7 bases are shared with TRBD2. The CDR3 contains 13 residues. Per germline, CDR1 DFQATT and CDR2 SNEGSKA (reference sequence). Germline trimming cut 6 bases from V and 5 bases from J; bases unmatched to any gene: 10. The CDR3 protein is CSARGEGRNEQYF. CDR3 nucleotides: TGCAGTGCCCGAGGGGAGGGGAGGAACGAGCAGTACTTC.

This clonotype was detected a few times. This chain uses TRBV6-5 with TRBJ2-7; 7 nucleotides match TRBD1. Looked up from germline, CDR1 is MNHEY and CDR2 is SVGAGI. There are 16 residues in the CDR3. Losses at the gene ends were 6 bases for V and 1 base for J; bases not matched to a gene: 12. CDR3 sequence reads: CASSPTGAIPSYEQYF. CDR3 sequence (DNA): TGTGCCAGCAGCCCCACAGGGGCGATCCCGTCCTACGAGCAGTACTTC.

This chain connects TRBV14 to TRBJ1-1; the match to TRBD1 covers 8 bases. Trimming at V came to 4 bases and at J to 1 base, leaving 8 bases not matched to a gene. The CDR3 runs 16 residues. Germline V gene sequence: CDR1 SGHDN, CDR2 FVKESK. The CDR3 here is CASSRPADRANTEAFF. The CDR3 nucleotides are TGTGCCAGCAGCCGACCTGCGGACAGGGCGAACACTGAAGCTTTCTTT. The whole variable domain, remainder taken from reference TRBV14 and TRBJ1-1, is EAGVTQFPSHSVIEKGQTVTLRCDPISGHDNLYWYRRVMGKEIKFLLHFVKESKQDESGMPNNRFLAERTGGTYSTLKVQPAELEDSGVYFCASSRPADRANTEAFFGQGTRLTVV.

The count of this clonotype is one. This chain uses TRBV6-2 or TRBV6-3 with TRBJ2-5, with a possible D match to TRBD1 (6 bases). Germline V lookup: CDR1 MNHEY, CDR2 SVGEGT. The V and J ends lost 7 bases and 11 bases respectively, with 23 bases between them. The CDR3 spans 14 residues. The CDR3: CASTDGQLPNEQYF. CDR3 DNA sequence: TGTGCCAGCACGGATGGACAGCTTCCCAATGAGCAGTACTTC.

V and J are TRBV11-2 and TRBJ2-4, with a weak D call TRBD2 (5 bases). This CDR3 contains 13 residues. Trimming removed 5 bases from V and 13 bases from J, with 18 bases in between. The germline CDR1 and CDR2 sequences are SGHAT and FQNNGV. The CDR3 here is CASSAQKFWEQYF. CDR3 DNA sequence: TGTGCCAGCAGCGCCCAAAAGTTCTGGGAGCAGTACTTC.

A few counts support this clonotype. The rearrangement uses TRBV4-2 and TRBJ2-3, with D unresolved. Looked up from germline, CDR1 is LGHNA and CDR2 is YNFKEQ. V was cut by 5 bases and J by 2 bases, with 8 bases left in between. The CDR3 consists of 13 residues. The CDR3 region is CASSDPYTDTQYF. Written as DNA, the CDR3 is TGTGCCAGCAGCGATCCTTACACAGATACGCAGTATTTT.

The chain links TRBV9 to TRBJ2-1, with 9 nucleotides matching TRBD2. The junction had 11 bases not matched to a gene; V was cut back by 0 bases and J by 1 base. The CDR3 runs to 19 residues. Germline CDR1 reads SGDLS; CDR2 reads YYNGEE. CDR3 loop: CASSVGCCGRDNSYNEQFF. The CDR3 nucleotides read TGTGCCAGCAGCGTAGGATGCTGCGGGAGGGACAATTCCTACAATGAGCAGTTCTTC. Drawing the rest from reference TRBV9 and TRBJ2-1, the complete variable domain is DSGVTQTPKHLITATGQRVTLRCSPRSGDLSVYWYQQSLDQGLQFLIQYYNGEERAKGNILERFSAQQFPDLHSELNLSSLELGDSALYFCASSVGCCGRDNSYNEQFFGPGTRLTVL.

The chain joins TRBV27 to TRBJ2-7; D gene uncertain. Trimming left V 2 bases short and J 4 bases short, with 12 bases between. Germline V CDR1 and CDR2: MNHEY, SMNVEV (reference sequence). The CDR3 extends over 14 amino acids. In DNA form, the CDR3 reads TGTGCCAGCAGTTTACGGGCACCAATGTACGAGCAGTACTTC. Protein product: CASSLRAPMYEQYF.

CDR3: CASSYSLAGGETQYF. For the CDR3, the DNA is TGTGCCAGCAGTTACTCGCTAGCGGGAGGAGAGACCCAGTACTTC. This chain connects TRBV6-5 to TRBJ2-5; 11 nucleotides match TRBD2. The trim removed 0 bases at V and 4 bases at J, leaving 1 base unmatched. The CDR3 is 15 residues long. From germline, CDR1 is MNHEY and CDR2 SVGAGI.

The chain links TRBV20-1 to TRBJ2-3; 11 bases line up with TRBD2. V lost 5 bases, J lost 0 bases, and 4 bases stayed unmatched. Germline loops: CDR1 DFQATT, CDR2 SNEGSKA (reference sequence). CDR3 length: 15 amino acids. The CDR3 bases are TGCAGTGCTTCCTGGACTAGCGGGAGCACAGATACGCAGTATTTT. It specifies CSASWTSGSTDTQYF.

The V call is TRBV6-1, the J call TRBJ2-1; 8 bases fit TRBD1. V shed 8 bases and J 0 bases; nucleotides not matched to a gene: 6. The CDR3 is made up of 15 amino acids. Germline V lookup: CDR1 MNHNS, CDR2 SASEGT. The DNA of the CDR3 is TGTGCCAGCGGAGGAGGACAGGGCTCCTACAATGAGCAGTTCTTC. Translation gives CASGGGQGSYNEQFF.

V is TRBV12-3 or TRBV12-4 and J is TRBJ2-1; D remains unclear. The CDR3 is 11 residues long. V dropped 5 bases and J dropped 9 bases, with 8 bases sitting between them. The CDR3 DNA follows: TGTGCCAGCAGTCCGTTTGTTGAGCAGTTCTTC. Translation: CASSPFVEQFF.

This clonotype was detected only a few times. The CDR3 DNA sequence: TGCAGTGCGGGAACAGGGAGCTCACCCCTCCACTTT. It encodes CSAGTGSSPLHF. The chain carries TRBV20-1 and TRBJ1-6; possible D gene TRBD1, 6 bases. Deletions cut 6 bases from V and 10 bases from J, with 13 bases between. This CDR3 comprises 12 residues. The germline CDR1 and CDR2 sequences are DFQATT and SNEGSKA (reference sequence).

This clonotype has a handful of counts. The chain has TRBV12-5 and TRBJ2-5; D may match TRBD1 or TRBD2 (5 bases each). Germline V gene data show CDR1 as LGHNT and CDR2 as FRNRAP. The CDR3 extends over 21 amino acids. The ends were cut back, 2 bases at V and 11 bases at J, with 39 bases in the middle. The CDR3 loop is CASGLIITGSGLQIAGTEQYF. DNA of the CDR3: TGTGCTAGTGGTTTGATTATCACAGGATCAGGGTTGCAAATTGCGGGCACTGAGCAGTACTTC. Filled out from reference TRBV12-5 and TRBJ2-5, the complete variable domain reads DARVTQTPRHKVTEMGQEVTMRCQPILGHNTVFWYRQTMMQGLELLAYFRNRAPLDDSGMPKDRFSAEMPDATLATLKIQPSEPRDSAVYFCASGLIITGSGLQIAGTEQYFGPGTRLLVL.

This chain uses TRBV5-5 with TRBJ2-1; 8 bases are shared with TRBD1. The CDR3 length is 15 residues. Trimming at V came to 2 bases and at J to 2 bases, leaving 3 bases not matched to a gene. Germline CDR1 and CDR2: SGHKS and YYEKEE (reference sequence). CDR3 bases: TGTGCCAGCAGCTTCCGACAGGGGCCCTACAATGAGCAGTTCTTC. Amino acids: CASSFRQGPYNEQFF.

V and J are TRBV14 and TRBJ2-6; 9 nucleotides align to TRBD2. Germline V CDR1 and CDR2: SGHDN, FVKESK. Trimming removed 0 bases from V and 2 bases from J; junction bases left unmatched: 11. The CDR3 runs 20 residues. The CDR3 protein is CASSQDPFVVAGAGANVLTF. The CDR3 region has the DNA TGTGCCAGCAGCCAAGACCCGTTTGTGGTAGCGGGAGCTGGGGCCAACGTCCTGACTTTC. Based on the CDR3 plus reference TRBV14 and TRBJ2-6, the full variable domain is EAGVTQFPSHSVIEKGQTVTLRCDPISGHDNLYWYRRVMGKEIKFLLHFVKESKQDESGMPNNRFLAERTGGTYSTLKVQPAELEDSGVYFCASSQDPFVVAGAGANVLTFGAGSRLTVL.

This clonotype was counted a single time. The junction does not match germline at one end; this may be a read error. CDR3 DNA: TGCGCCAGCAGCCAAGATACGACAACTTCTGTCAATGAGCGGTTCTTC. Protein: CASSQDTTTSVNERFF. J is TRBJ2-1 and V is TRBV4-1; D unclear. The V gene's germline CDR1 is MGHRA and CDR2 YSYEKL. The CDR3 length is 16 residues.